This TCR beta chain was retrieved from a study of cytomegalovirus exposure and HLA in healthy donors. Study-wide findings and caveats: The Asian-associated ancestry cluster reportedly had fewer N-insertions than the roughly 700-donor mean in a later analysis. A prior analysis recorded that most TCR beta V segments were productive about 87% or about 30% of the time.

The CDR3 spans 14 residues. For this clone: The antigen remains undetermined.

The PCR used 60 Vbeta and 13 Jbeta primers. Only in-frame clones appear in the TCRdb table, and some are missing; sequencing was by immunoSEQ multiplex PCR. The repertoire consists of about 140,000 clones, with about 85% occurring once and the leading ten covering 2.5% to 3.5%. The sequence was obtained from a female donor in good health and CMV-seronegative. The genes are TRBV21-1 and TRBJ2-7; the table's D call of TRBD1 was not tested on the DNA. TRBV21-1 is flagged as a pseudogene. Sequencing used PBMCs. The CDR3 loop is CASPQGEPDYEQYF. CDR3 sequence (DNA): TGTGCCAGCCCCCAGGGGGAACCAGACTACGAGCAGTACTTC.